The rows below give T cell receptor beta chains drawn from one sample of a study of beta chain features in type 1 diabetes. Profiled with immunoSEQ multiplex PCR; TCRdb holds only in-frame clones, not every one. The table shows some 350,000 clones, with around an eighth occurring only once. Sequencing was performed on naive CD4+ T cells from blood. These receptors came from a woman aged 18-29 years with type 1 diabetes. CDR3s include the opening cysteine and the closing phenylalanine or tryptophan. Each record gives: V gene, D gene, J gene, clone size, CDR3 protein, CDR3 DNA. The D gene is left open where the match is weak. Rows give clone size only sometimes, using once, few, many, or a class for an expanded clone.

>TRBV7-2|TRBD1|TRBJ1-1|.
CASSLDRGETEAFF
TGTGCCAGCAGTTTGGACAGGGGTGAGACTGAAGCTTTCTTT
>TRBV9|.|TRBJ1-2|.
CASSVSTETNYGYTF
TGTGCCAGCAGCGTCTCGACAGAGACTAACTATGGCTACACCTTC
>TRBV30|.|TRBJ1-2|.
CAYEGRGVYGYTF
TGTGCCTACGAGGGCAGGGGTGTCTATGGCTACACCTTC
>TRBV4-3|.|TRBJ1-2|.
CASSQDRGYGYTF
TGCGCCAGCAGCCAAGATCGGGGCTATGGCTACACCTTC
>TRBV19|.|TRBJ2-3|.
CASSTRWSTDTQYF
TGTGCCAGTAGTACCCGGTGGAGCACAGATACGCAGTATTTT
>TRBV18|.|TRBJ2-5|.
CASSPPGMETQYF
TGTGCCAGCTCACCACCCGGGATGGAGACCCAGTACTTC
>TRBV5-1|.|TRBJ1-1|few
CASSTTGHQVVSTEAFF
TGCGCCAGCAGCACTACAGGGCATCAGGTAGTGAGCACTGAAGCTTTCTTT
>TRBV7-9|TRBD1|TRBJ2-2|.
CASSQQGSSGELFF
TGTGCCAGCAGCCAACAGGGGTCTTCCGGGGAGCTGTTTTTT
>TRBV29-1|.|TRBJ2-4|many
CSVGPGVPKNIQYF
TGCAGCGTTGGACCAGGGGTCCCCAAAAACATTCAGTACTTC
>TRBV7-6|.|TRBJ2-1|few
CASSLGRPQNNEQFF
TGTGCCAGCAGCCTCGGGAGACCCCAAAACAATGAGCAGTTCTTC
>TRBV4-3|.|TRBJ2-1|.
CASSQVRGNEQFF
TGCGCCAGCAGCCAAGTACGGGGTAATGAGCAGTTCTTC
>TRBV2|.|TRBJ1-5|.
CASSPQGSNQPQHF
TGTGCCAGCAGTCCCCAGGGGAGTAATCAGCCCCAGCATTTT
>TRBV5-1|.|TRBJ2-1|few
CASSSGYNEQFF
TGCGCCAGCAGCTCGGGATACAATGAGCAGTTCTTC
>TRBV28|TRBD1|TRBJ2-7|few
CASSSPGQGLGDYEQYF
TGTGCCAGCAGTTCCCCGGGACAGGGCCTCGGAGACTACGAGCAGTACTTC
>TRBV27|TRBD2|TRBJ2-1|.
CASSLSRLANEQFF
TGTGCCAGCAGTTTATCGAGACTAGCGAATGAGCAGTTCTTC
>TRBV21-1|.|TRBJ2-1|.
CASSPNHETLAGKDEQFF
TGTGCCAGCAGCCCCAATCATGAGACCCTAGCGGGAAAGGATGAGCAGTTCTTC
>TRBV7-9|TRBD1|TRBJ1-2|.
CASSTDRVNYGYTF
TGTGCCAGCAGCACGGACAGGGTCAACTATGGCTACACCTTC
>TRBV19|TRBD2|TRBJ2-1|few
CASKGLAGGPQYNEQFF
TGTGCCAGTAAGGGACTAGCGGGAGGGCCACAGTACAATGAGCAGTTCTTC
>TRBV11-2|TRBD1|TRBJ1-2|few
CASSTRTGLNYGYTF
TGTGCCAGCAGCACCCGGACAGGTCTTAACTATGGCTACACCTTC
>TRBV18|.|TRBJ1-5|.
CASSPRTEDPRYSNQPQHF
TGTGCCAGCTCACCAAGGACGGAGGATCCTCGCTATAGCAATCAGCCCCAGCATTTT
>TRBV19|TRBD1|TRBJ1-1|few
CASNRQGFEAFF
TGTGCCAGTAACCGACAGGGGTTTGAAGCTTTCTTT
>TRBV15|.|TRBJ1-1|few
CATSRDAGVNTEAFF
TGTGCCACCAGCAGAGATGCAGGGGTCAACACTGAAGCTTTCTTT
>TRBV29-1|TRBD2|TRBJ2-1|few
CSVVNGLGLRPNNEQFF
TGCAGCGTTGTTAATGGACTAGGACTACGACCAAACAATGAGCAGTTCTTC
>TRBV9|TRBD1|TRBJ2-5|.
CASSVDPGGETQYF
TGTGCCAGCAGCGTTGATCCAGGGGGAGAGACCCAGTACTTC
>TRBV7-8|TRBD1|TRBJ1-5|few
CASSRDQGALNQPQHF
TGTGCCAGCAGTCGGGATCAGGGGGCCCTCAATCAGCCCCAGCATTTT
>TRBV7-3|.|TRBJ1-1|.
CASSSTTGLTEAFF
TGTGCCAGCAGCTCAACAACAGGGCTCACTGAAGCTTTCTTT
>TRBV18|.|TRBJ1-1|few
CASSPAGRRTEAFF
TGTGCCAGCTCACCAGCGGGGAGGCGCACTGAAGCTTTCTTT
>TRBV28|TRBD2|TRBJ2-1|.
CASSSPAGGRGEQFF
TGTGCCAGCAGTTCCCCAGCGGGAGGGCGGGGTGAGCAGTTCTTC
>TRBV7-2|.|TRBJ2-5|few
CASSSPYGETQYF
TGTGCCAGCAGCTCACCCTACGGAGAGACCCAGTACTTC
>TRBV7-9|.|TRBJ2-2|.
CASSLPWGDTGELFF
TGTGCCAGCAGCCTCCCCTGGGGGGACACCGGGGAGCTGTTTTTT
>TRBV29-1|.|TRBJ1-1|.
CSVVRNTEAFF
TGCAGCGTTGTTCGGAACACTGAAGCTTTCTTT
>TRBV21-1|.|TRBJ2-7|.
CASFRDIFYEQYF
TGTGCCAGTTTCCGGGACATCTTCTACGAGCAGTACTTC
>TRBV7-2|.|TRBJ2-3|.
CASSLLVSGGGDTQYF
TGTGCCAGCAGCTTGTTAGTAAGCGGAGGAGGGGATACGCAGTATTTT
>TRBV28|.|TRBJ2-3|.
CAGRQRETTDTQYF
TGTGCAGGACGGCAACGGGAGACCACAGATACGCAGTATTTT
>TRBV27|.|TRBJ2-4|.
CASSSTFKNIQYF
TGTGCCAGCAGTTCTACTTTCAAAAACATTCAGTACTTC
>TRBV14|TRBD1|TRBJ2-1|.
CASSRGTGIDEQFF
TGTGCCAGCAGCCGGGGGACAGGCATCGATGAGCAGTTCTTC
>TRBV28|TRBD1|TRBJ2-1|few
CASSLWRGQTGTGTNEQFF
TGTGCCAGCAGTTTATGGCGGGGCCAAACCGGGACAGGGACTAATGAGCAGTTCTTC
>TRBV14|.|TRBJ1-1|.
CASSPRGYTEAFF
TGTGCCAGCAGCCCCCGGGGGTACACTGAAGCTTTCTTT
>TRBV29-1|.|TRBJ2-2|.
CSVVGLPVNTGELFF
TGCAGCGTTGTGGGGCTCCCTGTGAACACCGGGGAGCTGTTTTTT
>TRBV6-6|TRBD1|TRBJ2-2|.
CASRTGQNTGELFF
TGTGCCAGCAGGACAGGGCAGAACACCGGGGAGCTGTTTTTT
>TRBV19|TRBD1|TRBJ1-1|few
CASTSTGKVTEAFF
TGTGCCAGTACCTCGACAGGGAAAGTTACTGAAGCTTTCTTT
>TRBV6-1|TRBD2|TRBJ2-5|.
CASSAPSGSEWQETQYF
TGTGCCAGCAGTGCCCCTAGCGGGAGTGAGTGGCAGGAGACCCAGTACTTC
>TRBV6-1|.|TRBJ1-1|.
CASSEADRLNTEAFF
TGTGCCAGCAGTGAAGCGGACAGATTGAACACTGAAGCTTTCTTT
>TRBV11-3|TRBD2|TRBJ2-3|few
CASSFGTSWADTQYF
TGTGCCAGCAGCTTTGGGACTAGTTGGGCAGATACGCAGTATTTT
>TRBV18|.|TRBJ1-2|.
CASSGLDNYGYTF
TGTGCCAGCTCGGGCCTTGATAACTATGGCTACACCTTC
>TRBV5-1|TRBD1|TRBJ2-1|few
CASSLGGGVGQFF
TGCGCCAGCAGCTTGGGAGGGGGCGTGGGGCAGTTCTTC
>TRBV6-5|.|TRBJ2-5|.
CASRAQETQYF
TGTGCCAGCCGAGCCCAAGAGACCCAGTACTTC